This T cell receptor beta chain was observed in a study of PD-L1 blockade in urothelial cancer. Study details: Atezolizumab 1,200 mg was given intravenously every 3 weeks, starting 2014. A median blood sample held about 140,000 T cells and approximately 80,000 unique TCRs.

General study findings and limits: Pretreatment clonality of the blood TCR repertoire below the median was predictive of superior survival.

Comments on this clone: Its specificity is unknown.

Time point specified: peripheral blood 6 weeks after treatment start. V was shortened by 4 bases and J by 9 bases, with 6 bases between the two germline ends. The germline gives CDR1 MDHEN, CDR2 SYDVKM. The CDR3 has 11 amino acids. PCRs each included synthetic TCR analog templates spiked in. Generated by immunoSEQ multiplex PCR, the TCRdb table keeps only in-frame clones and is missing some. This table has 40,000 to 60,000 clones, roughly 80% appearing once. The chain has TRBV28 and TRBJ2-2; D is undetermined. The clonotype originates from a man between 65 and 80 years old with urothelial cancer. The sample was PBMCs, taken around atezolizumab (anti-PD-L1) treatment. CDR3 loop: CASSSPRELFF. The CDR3 bases are TGTGCCAGCAGTTCCCCCAGGGAGCTGTTTTTT.